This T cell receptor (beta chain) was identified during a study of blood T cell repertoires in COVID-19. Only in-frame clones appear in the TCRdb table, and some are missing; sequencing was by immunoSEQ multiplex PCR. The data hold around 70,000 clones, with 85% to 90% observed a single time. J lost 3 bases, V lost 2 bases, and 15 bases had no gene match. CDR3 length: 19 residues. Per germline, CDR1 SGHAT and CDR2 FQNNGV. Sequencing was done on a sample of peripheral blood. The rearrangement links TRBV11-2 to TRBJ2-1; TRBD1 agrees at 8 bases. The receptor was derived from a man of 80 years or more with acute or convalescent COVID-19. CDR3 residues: CASSLIRQGAGRVYNEQFF. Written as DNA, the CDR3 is TGTGCCAGCAGCTTAATACGGCAGGGGGCTGGTCGAGTCTACAATGAGCAGTTCTTC.